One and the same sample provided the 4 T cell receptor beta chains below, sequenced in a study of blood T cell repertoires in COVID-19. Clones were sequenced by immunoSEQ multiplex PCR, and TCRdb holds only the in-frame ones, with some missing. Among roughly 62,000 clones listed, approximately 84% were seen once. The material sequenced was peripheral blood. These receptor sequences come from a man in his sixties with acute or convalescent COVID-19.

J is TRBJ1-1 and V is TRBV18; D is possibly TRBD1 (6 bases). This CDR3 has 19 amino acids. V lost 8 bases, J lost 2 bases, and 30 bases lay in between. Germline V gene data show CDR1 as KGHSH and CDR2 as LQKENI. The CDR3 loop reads CASPPGPFEYRAGNTEAFF. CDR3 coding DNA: TGTGCCAGCCCCCCAGGGCCCTTCGAATACAGGGCTGGTAACACTGAAGCTTTCTTT. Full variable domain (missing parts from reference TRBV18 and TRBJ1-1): NAGVMQNPRHLVRRRGQEARLRCSPMKGHSHVYWYRQLPEEGLKFMVYLQKENIIDESGMPKERFSAEFPKEGPSILRIQQVVRGDSAAYFCASPPGPFEYRAGNTEAFFGQGTRLTVV.

The CDR3 DNA follows: TGTGCCAGCAGCCCGCGGGGGGGCACCATATATTTT. It is translated as CASSPRGGTIYF. The J gene is TRBJ1-3, the V gene TRBV7-2, with a weak D call TRBD1 (5 bases). V gave up 5 bases and J gave up 9 bases, with 11 bases separating them. The CDR3 runs 12 residues. CDR1 and CDR2 (germline): SGHTA, FQGNSA.

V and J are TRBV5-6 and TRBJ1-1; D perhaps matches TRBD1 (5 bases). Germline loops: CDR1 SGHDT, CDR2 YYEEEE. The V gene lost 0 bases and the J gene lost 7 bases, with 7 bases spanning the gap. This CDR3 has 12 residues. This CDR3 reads CASSLAGYEAFF. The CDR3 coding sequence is TGTGCCAGCAGCTTGGCAGGGTATGAAGCTTTCTTT.

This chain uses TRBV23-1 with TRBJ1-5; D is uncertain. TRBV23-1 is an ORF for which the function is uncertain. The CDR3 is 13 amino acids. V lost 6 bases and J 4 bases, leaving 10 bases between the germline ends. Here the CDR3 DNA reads TGCGCCAGCAGGCTAGGCAGTAATCAGCCCCAGCATTTT. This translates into CASRLGSNQPQHF.